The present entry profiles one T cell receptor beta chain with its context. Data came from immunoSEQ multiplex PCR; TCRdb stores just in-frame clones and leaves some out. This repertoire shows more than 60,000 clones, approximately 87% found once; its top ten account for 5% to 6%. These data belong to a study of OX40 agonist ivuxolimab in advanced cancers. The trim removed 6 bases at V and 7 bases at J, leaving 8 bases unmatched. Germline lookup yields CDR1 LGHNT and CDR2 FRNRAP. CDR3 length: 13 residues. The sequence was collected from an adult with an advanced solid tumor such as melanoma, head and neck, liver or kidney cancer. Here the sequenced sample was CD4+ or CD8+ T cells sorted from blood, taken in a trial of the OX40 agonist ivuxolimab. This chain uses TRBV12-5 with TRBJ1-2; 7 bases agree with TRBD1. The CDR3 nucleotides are TGTGCTAGTGGCCTCCGGACAGGCGGTGGCTACACCTTC. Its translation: CASGLRTGGGYTF.